The 25 T cell receptor beta chains below were found in one sample sequenced in a study of T-cell memory formation after mild COVID-19. TCRdb reprocessed the 5' RACE reads with MiXCR, giving one entry per CDR3 protein. In the table there are 300,000 or so distinct CDR3 sequences, about a sixth of which are singletons. Specimen: PBMCs or a T cell subset sorted from them (not recorded which). Receptors originate from a man younger than 30 who had mild COVID-19 (a few samples of this study predate the infection). Cell type and time point are not known.

This clonotype has more than one count but fewer than ten. This chain links TRBV6-5 with TRBJ2-7; D gene uncertain. This CDR3 has 15 amino acids. Trimming cost V 1 base and J 3 bases, with 13 bases left between them. The germline V gene encodes CDR1 MNHEY and CDR2 SVGAGI. The CDR3 reads CASSYWTVGDYEQYF. The CDR3, as DNA: TGTGCCAGCAGTTACTGGACCGTCGGAGACTACGAGCAGTACTTC.

The chain is built from TRBV2 and TRBJ1-5; D is possibly TRBD1 (5 bases). CDR3 length: 15 amino acids. V shed 3 bases and J shed 7 bases, with 16 bases lying between them. The V gene's germline CDR1 is SNHLY and CDR2 FYNNEI. The CDR3: CASSDDRTGTQPQHF. CDR3 in DNA: TGTGCCAGCAGTGATGATCGAACGGGGACGCAGCCCCAGCATTTT.

This clonotype was detected many times. The chain has TRBV7-2 and TRBJ1-5; TRBD1 matches at 8 bases. Germline V gene data show CDR1 as SGHTA and CDR2 as FQGNSA. This CDR3 has 13 amino acids. V shed 5 bases, J shed 6 bases, and the junction held 3 bases outside the gene matches. CDR3 protein: CASSAGQGQPQHF. CDR3 nucleotide sequence: TGTGCCAGCAGCGCAGGACAGGGTCAGCCCCAGCATTTT.

The sample holds many counts of this clonotype. The chain has TRBV5-1 and TRBJ2-1, with TRBD2 as a possible D gene (5 bases). Germline CDR1 and CDR2: SGHRS and YFSETQ. The CDR3 loop spans 15 amino acids. Deletions cut 2 bases from V and 7 bases from J, with 16 bases between. CDR3 in amino acids: CASSFEGPLGNEQFF. CDR3 sequence (DNA): TGCGCCAGCAGCTTTGAGGGCCCCCTGGGAAATGAGCAGTTCTTC.

This clonotype was seen only a few times. The CDR3 region has the DNA TGTGCCAGCAGTGAAAACCCTAGCGGGGGCTACGAGCAGTACTTC. This translates into CASSENPSGGYEQYF. This chain uses TRBV2 with TRBJ2-7; TRBD2 matches 10 bases. The V and J ends lost 2 bases and 3 bases, in that order; junction bases with no gene match: 4. CDR1 is SNHLY and CDR2 is FYNNEI in the germline V gene. This CDR3 has 15 residues. Full variable domain (rest looked up from reference TRBV2 and TRBJ2-7): EPEVTQTPSHQVTQMGQEVILRCVPISNHLYFYWYRQILGQKVEFLVSFYNNEISEKSEIFDDQFSVERPDGSNFTLKIRSTKLEDSAMYFCASSENPSGGYEQYFGPGTRLTVT.

The gene calls are TRBV7-9 and TRBJ2-3, with 12 bases aligning to TRBD2. The germline V gene encodes CDR1 SEHNR and CDR2 FQNEAQ (reference sequence). The length of the CDR3 is 16 residues. J was trimmed by 4 bases and V by 4 bases; bases with no gene match: 6. As DNA, the CDR3 is TGTGCCAGCAGCTCCTCTAGCGGGGGGGCCCCAGATACGCAGTATTTT. This codes for CASSSSSGGAPDTQYF. Full variable domain (missing parts from reference TRBV7-9 and TRBJ2-3): DTGVSQNPRHKITKRGQNVTFRCDPISEHNRLYWYRQTLGQGPEFLTYFQNEAQLEKSRLLSDRFSAERPKGSFSTLEIQRTEQGDSAMYLCASSSSSGGAPDTQYFGPGTRLTVL.

This sequence joins TRBV7-2 and TRBJ2-3; TRBD1 aligns across 7 bases. Per germline, CDR1 SGHTA and CDR2 FQGNSA. J gave up 7 bases and V 8 bases, and 15 bases lay outside the gene matches. The CDR3 has 15 amino acids. The CDR3 nucleotides read TGTGCCAGCGCAATGGGAAGGGGGCGGTACTATACGCAGTATTTT. Encoded protein: CASAMGRGRYYTQYF.

This clonotype appeared a few times. This rearrangement joins TRBV7-2 to TRBJ2-1; D uncertain. Trimming left V 4 bases short and J 9 bases short, with 10 bases between. The CDR3 spans 12 residues. Germline CDR1 is SGHTA and CDR2 is FQGNSA. CDR3 sequence: CASSSLGIEQFF. The CDR3 DNA sequence: TGTGCCAGCAGCTCACTGGGGATTGAGCAGTTCTTC. Together with reference TRBV7-2 and TRBJ2-1, the CDR3 gives the full variable domain: GAGVSQSPSNKVTEKGKDVELRCDPISGHTALYWYRQSLGQGLEFLIYFQGNSAPDKSGLPSDRFSAERTGGSVSTLTIQRTQQEDSAVYLCASSSLGIEQFFGPGTRLTVL.

This clonotype showed up just a few times. The CDR3 loop reads CASSATSGGPYTQYF. In DNA, the CDR3 is TGTGCCAGCAGTGCGACTAGCGGGGGGCCTTATACGCAGTATTTT. This chain connects TRBV6-5 to TRBJ2-3, with 13 positions matching TRBD2. The junction had 6 bases not matched to a gene; V was cut back by 5 bases and J by 7 bases. Germline loops: CDR1 MNHEY, CDR2 SVGAGI. The CDR3 is 15 residues long.

The chain has TRBV7-3 and TRBJ2-1; the match to TRBD2 covers 11 bases. The V and J ends lost 3 bases and 5 bases, in that order; junction bases with no gene match: 3. CDR1 is SGHTA and CDR2 is FQGTGA in the germline V gene. The CDR3 spans 15 residues. The chain's CDR3 is CASSFIAGGNNEQFF. The CDR3 DNA follows: TGTGCCAGCAGCTTCATAGCGGGGGGGAACAATGAGCAGTTCTTC.

The rearrangement uses TRBV9 and TRBJ1-2, with unresolved D. With 0 bases removed from V and 5 bases from J, the gap between germline ends came to 11 bases. The germline gives CDR1 SGDLS, CDR2 YYNGEE. The CDR3 is 14 amino acids. CDR3 coding DNA: TGTGCCAGCAGCGTAGAACAGTGGAGTTATGGCTACACCTTC. It translates to CASSVEQWSYGYTF.

This clonotype was seen many times. The chain links TRBV7-2 to TRBJ2-3; D may be TRBD1 or TRBD2 (5 bases each). Germline loops: CDR1 SGHTA, CDR2 FQGNSA. V lost 7 bases, J lost 1 base, and 15 bases lay in between. The CDR3 is made up of 15 amino acids. In DNA, the CDR3 is TGTGCCAGCACTGAGGTCGGGGCCCGCACAGATACGCAGTATTTT. Translation: CASTEVGARTDTQYF.

This clonotype has just a few counts. The chain carries TRBV6-2 or TRBV6-3 and TRBJ2-2; 7 nucleotides line up with TRBD1. The junction had 6 bases not matched to a gene; V was cut back by 6 bases and J by 5 bases. This CDR3 is 14 amino acids long. From germline, CDR1 is MNHEY and CDR2 SVGEGT. The CDR3 here is CASSTYRGTGELFF. In DNA form, the CDR3 reads TGTGCCAGCAGCACCTACAGGGGAACCGGGGAGCTGTTTTTT.

For the CDR3, the DNA is TGTGCCAGCAGCTCGGGACTAGCGGGGGACCGGAGGGGGGCCAACGTCCTGACTTTC. Its translation: CASSSGLAGDRRGANVLTF. The chain has TRBV7-9 and TRBJ2-6, with 14 bases lining up with TRBD2. The CDR3 spans 19 residues. V was pared by 4 bases and J by 4 bases, with 9 bases of the junction left unmatched. Germline V gene data show CDR1 as SEHNR and CDR2 as FQNEAQ (reference sequence).

The table lists this clonotype with a few counts. At one end the junction does not follow the germline gene, possibly because of a read error. CDR3 protein: CASSLAAGITTNEKLFF. In nucleotides, the CDR3 is TGTGCCAGCAGCCTAGCGGCAGGAATCACAACTAATGAAAAACTGTTTTTT. J is TRBJ1-4 and V is TRBV7-6, with no clear D. The CDR3 extends over 17 amino acids. Germline CDR1 and CDR2: SGHVS and FNYEAQ.

The chain recombines TRBV27 with TRBJ1-2; 7 bases map to TRBD1. The CDR3 runs to 14 residues. CDR1 and CDR2 (germline): MNHEY, SMNVEV (reference sequence). With V trimmed by 6 bases and J by 5 bases, 9 bases remained unmatched. CDR3 bases: TGTGCCAGCAGCCTGGGGACAGACCCTTATGGCTACACCTTC. Amino acids: CASSLGTDPYGYTF.

DNA of the CDR3: TGCGCCAGCAGCCTTGGGGCTAGCGGGGGGACGAATGAGCAGTTCTTC. Translated, it gives CASSLGASGGTNEQFF. This chain joins TRBV5-1 and TRBJ2-1, with TRBD2 matching over 11 bases. CDR1 is SGHRS and CDR2 is YFSETQ in the germline V gene. The J segment lost 7 bases and the V segment lost 4 bases, leaving 10 bases of the junction unmatched. CDR3 length equals 16 residues. The full variable domain, with the rest looked up from reference TRBV5-1 and TRBJ2-1, is KAGVTQTPRYLIKTRGQQVTLSCSPISGHRSVSWYQQTPGQGLQFLFEYFSETQRNKGNFPGRFSGRQFSNSRSEMNVSTLELGDSALYLCASSLGASGGTNEQFFGPGTRLTVL.

CDR3 amino acids: CASSPTTTDTQYF. CDR3 DNA: TGTGCCAGCTCACCAACAACTACAGATACGCAGTATTTT. This chain uses TRBV18 with TRBJ2-3; the D is unclear. Trimming removed 2 bases at V and 3 bases at J, with 6 bases between. This CDR3 contains 13 residues. Germline values: CDR1 KGHSH, CDR2 LQKENI.

This clonotype came up many times. The rearrangement joins TRBV7-9 to TRBJ2-3; D possibly corresponds to TRBD2 (5 bases). CDR1 is SEHNR and CDR2 is FQNEAQ in the germline V gene (reference sequence). V was clipped by 5 bases and J by 4 bases, with 13 bases between them. This CDR3 spans 14 amino acids. This chain's CDR3 is CASSLDSTPDTQYF. In DNA form, the CDR3 reads TGTGCCAGCAGCCTGGACTCAACCCCAGATACGCAGTATTTT. Full variable domain (rest looked up from reference TRBV7-9 and TRBJ2-3): DTGVSQNPRHKITKRGQNVTFRCDPISEHNRLYWYRQTLGQGPEFLTYFQNEAQLEKSRLLSDRFSAERPKGSFSTLEIQRTEQGDSAMYLCASSLDSTPDTQYFGPGTRLTVL.

This clonotype has a count of ten or more. J is TRBJ2-3 and V is TRBV5-1; 10 nucleotides agree with TRBD2. CDR1 SGHRS and CDR2 YFSETQ come from the germline V gene. The CDR3 spans 15 residues. Germline trimming cut 4 bases from V and 2 bases from J; bases unmatched to any gene: 4. CDR3 in amino acids: CASSGTSAYTDTQYF. CDR3 sequence (DNA): TGCGCCAGCAGCGGGACTAGCGCGTACACAGATACGCAGTATTTT.

The CDR3 nucleotides read TGTGCCAGCAGCCCGCCTGCGGCCGGACCCAATGAGCAGTTCTTC. It codes for CASSPPAAGPNEQFF. This chain connects TRBV7-6 to TRBJ2-1, with D hard to call. This CDR3 is built from 15 residues. Between the trimmed V and J ends, which lost 5 bases and 6 bases, there was a span of 17 bases. Germline CDR1 and CDR2: SGHVS and FNYEAQ.

The chain couples TRBV10-2 to TRBJ2-5; the match to TRBD2 covers 8 bases. CDR3 size: 14 residues. The trim removed 7 bases at V and 1 base at J, leaving 5 bases unmatched. CDR1 and CDR2 (germline): WSHSY, SAAADI. The CDR3 DNA is TGCGCCAGCATCGGGAGCGGGGGCCAAGAGACCCAGTACTTC. Translated: CASIGSGGQETQYF.

The rearrangement links TRBV5-1 to TRBJ2-3, with D hard to call. V was pared by 0 bases and J by 6 bases, with 11 bases between. Germline CDR1 is SGHRS and CDR2 is YFSETQ. This CDR3 has 14 amino acids. In DNA, the CDR3 is TGCGCCAGCAGCTTGGGGGTAGCTTGGGATACGCAGTATTTT. Protein product: CASSLGVAWDTQYF.

CDR3 sequence reads: CASSLRGSEQYV. CDR3 sequence (DNA): TGTGCCAGCAGCCTGCGGGGTTCCGAGCAGTACGTC. The rearrangement uses TRBV3-1 and TRBJ2-7, with D possibly being TRBD2 (6 bases). Per germline, CDR1 LGHDT and CDR2 YNNKEL (reference sequence). This CDR3 is built from 12 residues. V shed 4 bases and J shed 6 bases, with 10 bases lying between them.

The chain couples TRBV20-1 to TRBJ2-1, with 9 bases identical to TRBD1. Per the germline V gene, CDR1 is DFQATT and CDR2 is SNEGSKA (reference sequence). CDR3 size: 14 residues. With 4 bases clipped from V and 4 bases from J, the junction kept 5 bases outside the gene matches. CDR3 amino acids: CSATDRGGYNEQFF. The DNA for the CDR3 is TGCAGTGCTACGGACAGGGGTGGGTACAATGAGCAGTTCTTC.